This T cell receptor (beta chain) emerged from a study of tumor-infiltrating lymphocytes in primary liver carcinoma. Study overall: Subjects presented with primary liver carcinoma managed by surgical resection.

At least ten counts were recorded for this clonotype. Its antigen is unidentified. Starting from roughly 540 ng of total RNA, TCR beta cDNA was produced with a primer in the constant region. Slightly modified ARM-PCR with three nested multiplex PCR rounds yielded TCR beta libraries. Using its own MiXCR run on the multiplex PCR reads, TCRdb lists one record per CDR3 protein. The table lists approximately 310,000 distinct CDR3 sequences, roughly two thirds of them singletons. Findings of the study overall: Relative to tumor region pairs, the tumor-adjacent and tumor-blood pairs showed overlap that was lower. When set against blood, tumors had a significantly higher top-250-clone fraction (p = 0.039).

Germline DNA was extracted alongside blood RNA, which was obtained from unsorted whole blood. The patients carried chronic HBV infection and had received no treatment. This receptor was obtained from a man aged 35 to 55 with primary liver carcinoma and hepatitis B virus infection. Sequenced: peripheral blood.

CDR3 sequence reads: CASSLLAGALYEQFF. The CDR3 nucleotides read TGCGCCAGCAGCCTCCTAGCGGGAGCCCTCTATGAGCAGTTCTTC. The V and J genes are TRBV4-1 and TRBJ2-1; 10 nucleotides line up with TRBD2. Unmatched junction bases numbered 8, after V lost 4 bases and J lost 8 bases. The CDR3 is made up of 15 amino acids. Germline CDR1 MGHRA, CDR2 YSYEKL.